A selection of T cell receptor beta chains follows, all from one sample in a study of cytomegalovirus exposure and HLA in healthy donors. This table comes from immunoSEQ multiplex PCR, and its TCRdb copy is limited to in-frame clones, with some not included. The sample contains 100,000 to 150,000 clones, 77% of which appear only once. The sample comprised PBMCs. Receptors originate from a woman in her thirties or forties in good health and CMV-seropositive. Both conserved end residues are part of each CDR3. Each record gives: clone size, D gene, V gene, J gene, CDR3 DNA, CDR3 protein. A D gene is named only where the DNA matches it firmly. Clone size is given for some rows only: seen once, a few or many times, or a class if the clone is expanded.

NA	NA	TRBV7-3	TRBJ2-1	TGTGCCAGCAGCTTAAACACGGGAGTTTCAGGGAATGAGCAGTTCTTC	CASSLNTGVSGNEQFF
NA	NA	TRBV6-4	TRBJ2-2	TGTGCCAGCAGTCCACAGAACACCGGGGAGCTGTTTTTT	CASSPQNTGELFF
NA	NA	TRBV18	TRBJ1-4	TGTGCCAGCTCCCCGGACGGCTTGGGGAGAAAGCTGTTTTTT	CASSPDGLGRKLFF
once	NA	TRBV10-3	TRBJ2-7	TGTGCCACCGGACAATCCTACGAGCAGTACTTC	CATGQSYEQYF
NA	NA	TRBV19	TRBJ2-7	TGTGCCAGTAGTCAAACAGCCATCTCCTACGAGCAGTACTTC	CASSQTAISYEQYF
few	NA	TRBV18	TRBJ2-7	TGTGCCAGCTCACCAAGGGCCTCCACGATGGGGGCGGCCCCGGAAGGCGACGAGCAGTACTTC	CASSPRASTMGAAPEGDEQYF
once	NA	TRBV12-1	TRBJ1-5	TGTGCCAGCAGCCCGGGGGAGGGCAATCAGCCCCAGCATTTT	CASSPGEGNQPQHF
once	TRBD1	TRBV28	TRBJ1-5	TGTGCCAGCAGTTTATTCGACAGGGCTATAAATCAGCCCCAGCATTTT	CASSLFDRAINQPQHF
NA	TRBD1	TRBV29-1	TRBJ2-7	TGCAGCGGAAGAAGGGGGCTCGAGCAGTACTTC	CSGRRGLEQYF
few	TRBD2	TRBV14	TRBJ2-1	TGTGCCAGCAGCCAAGATGGAAGGGGACTAGCGACATCGCAGTTCTTC	CASSQDGRGLATSQFF
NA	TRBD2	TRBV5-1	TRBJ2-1	TGCGCCAGCAGCTTGGAATTAGCGGGAGGGAGGAATGAGCAGTTCTTC	CASSLELAGGRNEQFF
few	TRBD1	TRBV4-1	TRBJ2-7	TGCGCCAGCAGCCCGACCTCCGGGGGGACAGGGTCACCGTCCTACGAGCAGTACTTC	CASSPTSGGTGSPSYEQYF
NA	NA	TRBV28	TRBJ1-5	TGTGCCAGCAGTTTATGGGTGGCCACTTCTCGGGGGGATAGCAATCAGCCCCAGCATTTT	CASSLWVATSRGDSNQPQHF
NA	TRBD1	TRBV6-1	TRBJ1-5	TGTGCCAGCAGTTGGGACAGGGGGCGAAATCAGCCCCAGCATTTT	CASSWDRGRNQPQHF
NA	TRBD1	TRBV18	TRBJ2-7	TGTGCCAGCTCACGCGGGACAGGCGAATCCTACGAGCAGTACTTC	CASSRGTGESYEQYF
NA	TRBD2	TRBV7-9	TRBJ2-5	TGTGCCAGCAGTTCACTAGCGGGAGCGAGAGAGACCCAGTACTTC	CASSSLAGARETQYF
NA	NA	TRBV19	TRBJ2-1	TGTGCCAGTAAACCCGTTTGGCTAGCCGACCATAGCTCCTACAATGAGCAGTTCTTC	CASKPVWLADHSSYNEQFF
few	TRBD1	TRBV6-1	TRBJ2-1	TGTGCCAGCACCTTGGACAGGGTCAATGAGCAGTTCTTC	CASTLDRVNEQFF
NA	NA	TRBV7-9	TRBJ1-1	TGTGCCAGCAGCTTTCGAACAGTACAGGGCACTGAAGCTTTCTTT	CASSFRTVQGTEAFF
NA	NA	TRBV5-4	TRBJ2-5	TGTGCCAGCAGCCAACAAGGGGGGGGACAAGAGACCCAGTACTTC	CASSQQGGGQETQYF
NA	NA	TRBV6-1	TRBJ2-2	TGTGCCAGCAGTGATTGGAGCGTCACCGGGGAGCTGTTTTTT	CASSDWSVTGELFF
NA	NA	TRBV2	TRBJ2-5	TGTGCCAGCAGTGACAACCAAGAGACCCAGTACTTC	CASSDNQETQYF
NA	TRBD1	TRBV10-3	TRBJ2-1	TGTGCCATCAGTGGTATAGGGGGCGAGGATGAGCAGTTCTTC	CAISGIGGEDEQFF
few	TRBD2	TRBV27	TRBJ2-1	TGTGCCAGCAGCCTCCTAGGGACTAGAAATGGTGAGCAGTTCTTC	CASSLLGTRNGEQFF
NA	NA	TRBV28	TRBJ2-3	TGTGCCAGCAGTTTATGGGGCAGCACAGATACGCAGTATTTT	CASSLWGSTDTQYF
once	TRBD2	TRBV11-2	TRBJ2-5	TGTGCCAGCAGCTTAGGGGGAGCGGGAGGGCGAGAGACCCAGTACTTC	CASSLGGAGGRETQYF
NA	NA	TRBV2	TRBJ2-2	TGTGCCGGGGGACTGGAGACCGGGGAGCTGTTTTTT	CAGGLETGELFF
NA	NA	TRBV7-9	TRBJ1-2	TGTGCCAGCAGCTTAGTAACAGACTATGGCTACACCTTC	CASSLVTDYGYTF
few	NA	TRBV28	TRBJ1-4	TGTGCCAGCAGTCCCCTCCTCCTCCAAAAACTGTTTTTT	CASSPLLLQKLFF
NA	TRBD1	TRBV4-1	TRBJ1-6	TGCGCCAGCAGCCAAGCCCGCCTCAGGGGGCAGAATTCACCCCTCCACTTT	CASSQARLRGQNSPLHF
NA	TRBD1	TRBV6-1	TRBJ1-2	TGTGCCAGCAGTTTCCAGGGGACAGGGGTCTACACCTTC	CASSFQGTGVYTF
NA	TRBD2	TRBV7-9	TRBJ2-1	TGTGCCAGCAGCATTACCGGGACTAGCGGGGTTGAGCAGTTCTTC	CASSITGTSGVEQFF
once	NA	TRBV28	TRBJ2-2	TGTGCCAGCAGTTCGGCAGGGTATGGCACCGGGGAGCTGTTTTTT	CASSSAGYGTGELFF
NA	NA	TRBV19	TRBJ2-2	TGTGCCAGTACCGAATCTTCCGGGAAAGGGCTGTTTTTT	CASTESSGKGLFF
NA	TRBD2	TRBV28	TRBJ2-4	TGTGCCAGCCGGGAGGGGATTGGGAACATTCAGTACTTC	CASREGIGNIQYF
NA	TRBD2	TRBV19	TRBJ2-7	TGTGCCAGTAGTGGACTAGCGGGAGTCTACGAGCAGTACTTC	CASSGLAGVYEQYF
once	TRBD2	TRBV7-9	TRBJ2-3	TGTGCCAGCAGCTTAGAGGGACTAGCGGAGACAGATACGCAGTATTTT	CASSLEGLAETDTQYF
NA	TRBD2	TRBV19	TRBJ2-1	TGTGCCAGTAGTATAGTGGGGACTAGCGTGGGGATCAATGAGCAGTTCTTC	CASSIVGTSVGINEQFF
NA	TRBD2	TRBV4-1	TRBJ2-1	TGCGCCAGCAGCCAAGCTGAGGGAGGGCCCTACAATGAGCAGTTCTTC	CASSQAEGGPYNEQFF
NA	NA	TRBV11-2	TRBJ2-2	TGTGCCAGCAGCTTAGATCCACAGGGAATCACCGGGGAGCTGTTTTTT	CASSLDPQGITGELFF
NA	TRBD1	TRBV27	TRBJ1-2	TGTGCCAGCAGTTACCAGGGGGCAGGTGGCTACACCTTC	CASSYQGAGGYTF
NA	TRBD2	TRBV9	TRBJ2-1	TGTGCCAGCAGCGTATGGACTAGCGGGAGCGATGAGCAGTTCTTC	CASSVWTSGSDEQFF
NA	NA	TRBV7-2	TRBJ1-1	TGTGCCAGCAGCTCCGACTGGAACACTGAAGCTTTCTTT	CASSSDWNTEAFF
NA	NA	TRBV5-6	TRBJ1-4	TGTGCCAGCAGCTTGTTGGACAGTAATGAAAAACTGTTTTTT	CASSLLDSNEKLFF
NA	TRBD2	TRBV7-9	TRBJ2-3	TGTGCCAGCAGCCGTCGGGAGGCAGATACGCAGTATTTT	CASSRREADTQYF
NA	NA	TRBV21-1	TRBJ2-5	TGTGCCAGCAGCAATGGAGCGGGAGAGTCGGAGACCCAGTACTTC	CASSNGAGESETQYF
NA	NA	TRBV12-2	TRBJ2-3	TGTGCAAGTCGCCTGGGACAGTGGGGGACAGATACGCAGTATTTT	CASRLGQWGTDTQYF
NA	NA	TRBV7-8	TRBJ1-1	TGTGCCAGCAAATCCCGGAGGGGGGGCGAAGCTTTCTTT	CASKSRRGGEAFF
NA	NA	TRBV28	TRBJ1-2	TGTGCCAGCAGTTTAGGTGGCGGAACCCTGGGTGGCTACACCTTC	CASSLGGGTLGGYTF
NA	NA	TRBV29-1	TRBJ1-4	TGCAGCGTTGAAGATCTCGGGGAGGAGGATGAAAAACTGTTTTTT	CSVEDLGEEDEKLFF
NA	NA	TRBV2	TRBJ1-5	TGTGCCAGCAGGGGCTTGACAGGAGCTAGCAATCAGCCCCAGCATTTT	CASRGLTGASNQPQHF
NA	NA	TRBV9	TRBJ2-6	TGTGCCAGCAGCACGCCCACAGCTGGGGCCAACGTCCTGACTTTC	CASSTPTAGANVLTF
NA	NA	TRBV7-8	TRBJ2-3	TGTGCCAGCAGCTTATCAGGGTGGCGGACAGATACGCAGTATTTT	CASSLSGWRTDTQYF
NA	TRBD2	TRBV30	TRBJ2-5	TGTGCCTGGAGAACCAGGGGACTAGCAGAAGAGACCCAGTACTTC	CAWRTRGLAEETQYF
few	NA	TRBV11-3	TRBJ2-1	TGTGCCAGCAGCTTATCTTCGAATGAGCAGTTCTTC	CASSLSSNEQFF
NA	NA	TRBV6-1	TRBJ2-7	TGTGCCAGCGGCCGGGACGGGACACCAGGCGAGCAGTACTTC	CASGRDGTPGEQYF
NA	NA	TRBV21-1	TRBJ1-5	TGTGCCAGCAGCAAAGCGCTCGGTTGGAATCAGCCCCAGCATTTT	CASSKALGWNQPQHF
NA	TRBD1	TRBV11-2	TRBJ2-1	TGTGCCAGCAGACCCGGGACAGGGGGCTACAATGAGCAGTTCTTC	CASRPGTGGYNEQFF
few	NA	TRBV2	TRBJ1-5	TGTGCCAGCAGTGAGGGAGGGGGAGGTCAGCCCCAGCATTTT	CASSEGGGGQPQHF
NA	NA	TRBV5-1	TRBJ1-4	TGCGCCAGCAGCTTGGGCAGGGGATGGGAAAAACTGTTTTTT	CASSLGRGWEKLFF